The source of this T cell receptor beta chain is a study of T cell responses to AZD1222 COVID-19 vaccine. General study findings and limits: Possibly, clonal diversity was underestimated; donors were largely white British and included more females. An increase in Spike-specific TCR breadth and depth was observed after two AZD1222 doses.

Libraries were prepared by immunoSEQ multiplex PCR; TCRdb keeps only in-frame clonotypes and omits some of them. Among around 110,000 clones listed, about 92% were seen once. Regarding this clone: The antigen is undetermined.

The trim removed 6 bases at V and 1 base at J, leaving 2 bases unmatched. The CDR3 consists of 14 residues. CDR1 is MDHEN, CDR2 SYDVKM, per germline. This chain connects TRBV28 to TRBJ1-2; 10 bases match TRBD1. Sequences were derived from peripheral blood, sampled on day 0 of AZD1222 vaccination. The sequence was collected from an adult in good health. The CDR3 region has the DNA TGTGCCAGCAGGGACAGGGGGGGTAACTATGGCTACACCTTC. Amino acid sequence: CASRDRGGNYGYTF.